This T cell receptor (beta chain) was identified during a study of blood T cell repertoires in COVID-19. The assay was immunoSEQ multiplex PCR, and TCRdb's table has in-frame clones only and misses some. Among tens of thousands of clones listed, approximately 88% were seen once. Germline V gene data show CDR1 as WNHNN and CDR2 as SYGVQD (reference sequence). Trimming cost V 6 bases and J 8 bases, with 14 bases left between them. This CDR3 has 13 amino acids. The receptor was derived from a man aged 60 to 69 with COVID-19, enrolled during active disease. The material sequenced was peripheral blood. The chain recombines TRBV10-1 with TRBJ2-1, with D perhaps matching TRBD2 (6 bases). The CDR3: CASSGGPIDEQFF. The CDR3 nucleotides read TGCGCCAGCAGCGGAGGGCCTATCGATGAGCAGTTCTTC.